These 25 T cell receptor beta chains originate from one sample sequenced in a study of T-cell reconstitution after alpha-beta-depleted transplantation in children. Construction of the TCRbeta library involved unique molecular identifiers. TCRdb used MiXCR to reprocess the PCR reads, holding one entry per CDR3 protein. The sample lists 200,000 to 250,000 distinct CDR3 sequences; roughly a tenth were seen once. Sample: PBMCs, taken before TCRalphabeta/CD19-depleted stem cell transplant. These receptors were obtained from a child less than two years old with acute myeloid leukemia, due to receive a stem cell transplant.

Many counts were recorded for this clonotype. CDR3 nucleotide sequence: TGTGCCAGCAGTTTATATACAGGGGCCATCGGCTACACCTTC. It translates to CASSLYTGAIGYTF. V is TRBV27 and J is TRBJ1-2; 7 bases are shared with TRBD1. Germline CDR1 is MNHEY and CDR2 is SMNVEV (reference sequence). V lost 1 base, J lost 8 bases, and 7 bases stayed unmatched. The CDR3 totals 14 residues.

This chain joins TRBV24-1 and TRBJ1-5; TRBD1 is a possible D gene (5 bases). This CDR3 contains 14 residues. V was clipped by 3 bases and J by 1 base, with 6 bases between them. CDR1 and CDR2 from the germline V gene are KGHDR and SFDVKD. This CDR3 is CATSDHRSNQPQHF. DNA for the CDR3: TGTGCCACCAGTGATCACAGGAGCAATCAGCCCCAGCATTTT.

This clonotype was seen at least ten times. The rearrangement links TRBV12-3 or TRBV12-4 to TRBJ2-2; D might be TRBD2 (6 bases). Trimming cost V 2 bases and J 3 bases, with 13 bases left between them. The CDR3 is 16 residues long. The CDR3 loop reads CASSLRGGKYTGELFF. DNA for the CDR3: TGTGCCAGCAGTTTAAGAGGCGGGAAGTACACCGGGGAGCTGTTTTTT.

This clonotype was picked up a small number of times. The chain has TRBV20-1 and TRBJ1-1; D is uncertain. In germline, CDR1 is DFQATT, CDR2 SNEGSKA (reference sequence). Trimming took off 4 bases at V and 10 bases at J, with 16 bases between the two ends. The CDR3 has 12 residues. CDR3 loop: CSANDGRGGAFF. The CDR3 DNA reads TGCAGTGCTAATGACGGGAGAGGAGGAGCTTTCTTT.

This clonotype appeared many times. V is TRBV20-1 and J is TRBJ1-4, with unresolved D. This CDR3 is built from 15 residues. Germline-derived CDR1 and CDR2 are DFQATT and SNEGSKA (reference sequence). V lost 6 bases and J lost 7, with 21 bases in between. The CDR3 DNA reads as TGCAGTGCCCCAGTCGCCGGGCTTCAGAGTGAAAAACTGTTTTTT. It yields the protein CSAPVAGLQSEKLFF.

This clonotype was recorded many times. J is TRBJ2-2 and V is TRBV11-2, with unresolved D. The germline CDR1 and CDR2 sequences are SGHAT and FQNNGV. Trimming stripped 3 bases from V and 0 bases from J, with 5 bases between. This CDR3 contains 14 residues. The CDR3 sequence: CASSLLPNTGELFF. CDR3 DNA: TGTGCCAGCAGCTTGCTTCCGAACACCGGGGAGCTGTTTTTT.

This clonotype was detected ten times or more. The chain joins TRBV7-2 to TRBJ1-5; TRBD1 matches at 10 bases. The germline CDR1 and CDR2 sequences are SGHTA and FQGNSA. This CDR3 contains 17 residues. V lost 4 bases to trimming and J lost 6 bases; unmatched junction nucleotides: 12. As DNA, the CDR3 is TGTGCCAGCAGCTCCCCTACGACAGGGGGCAGGGGTCAGCCCCAGCATTTT. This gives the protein CASSSPTTGGRGQPQHF.

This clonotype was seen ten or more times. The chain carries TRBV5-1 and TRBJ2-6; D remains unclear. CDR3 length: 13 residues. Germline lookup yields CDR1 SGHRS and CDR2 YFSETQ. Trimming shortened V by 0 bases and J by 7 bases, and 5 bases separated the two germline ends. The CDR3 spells CASSLEKANVLTF. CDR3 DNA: TGCGCCAGCAGCTTGGAGAAAGCCAACGTCCTGACTTTC.

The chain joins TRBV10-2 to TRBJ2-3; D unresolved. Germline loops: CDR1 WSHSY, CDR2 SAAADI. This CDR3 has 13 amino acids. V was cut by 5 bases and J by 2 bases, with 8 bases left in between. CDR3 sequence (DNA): TGCGCCAGCAGTACGAGGTTCACAGATACGCAGTATTTT. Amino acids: CASSTRFTDTQYF.

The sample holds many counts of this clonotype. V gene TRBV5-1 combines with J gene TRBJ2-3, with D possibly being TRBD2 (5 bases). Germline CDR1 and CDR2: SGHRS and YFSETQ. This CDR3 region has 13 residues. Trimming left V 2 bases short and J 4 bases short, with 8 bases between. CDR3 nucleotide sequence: TGCGCCAGCAGCTTACTAGAGGCAGATACGCAGTATTTT. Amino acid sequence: CASSLLEADTQYF.

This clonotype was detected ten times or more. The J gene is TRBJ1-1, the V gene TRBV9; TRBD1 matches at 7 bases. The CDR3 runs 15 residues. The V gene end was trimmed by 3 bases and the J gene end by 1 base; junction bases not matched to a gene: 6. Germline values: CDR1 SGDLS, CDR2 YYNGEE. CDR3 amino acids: CASSGSGTANTEAFF. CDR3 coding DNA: TGTGCCAGCAGCGGATCCGGGACAGCGAACACTGAAGCTTTCTTT.

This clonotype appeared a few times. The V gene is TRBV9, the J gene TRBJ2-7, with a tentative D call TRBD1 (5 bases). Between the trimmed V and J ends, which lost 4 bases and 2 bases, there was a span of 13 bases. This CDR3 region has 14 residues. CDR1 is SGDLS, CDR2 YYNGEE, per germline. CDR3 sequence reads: CASSTGPTPYEQYF. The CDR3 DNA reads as TGTGCCAGCAGCACAGGACCAACACCCTACGAGCAGTACTTC.

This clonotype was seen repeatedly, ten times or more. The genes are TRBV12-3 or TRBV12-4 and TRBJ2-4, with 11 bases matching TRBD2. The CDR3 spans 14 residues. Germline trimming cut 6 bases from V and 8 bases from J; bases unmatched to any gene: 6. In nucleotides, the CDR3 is TGTGCCAGCAGCTATCTAGCGGGAGGTGACATTCAGTACTTC. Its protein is CASSYLAGGDIQYF.

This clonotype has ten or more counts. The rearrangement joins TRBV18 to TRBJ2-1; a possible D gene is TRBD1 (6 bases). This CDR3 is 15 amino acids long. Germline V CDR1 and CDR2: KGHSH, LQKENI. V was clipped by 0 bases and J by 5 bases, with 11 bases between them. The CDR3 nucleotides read TGTGCCAGCTCACCACCGTACCAGGGGAACAATGAGCAGTTCTTC. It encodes CASSPPYQGNNEQFF.

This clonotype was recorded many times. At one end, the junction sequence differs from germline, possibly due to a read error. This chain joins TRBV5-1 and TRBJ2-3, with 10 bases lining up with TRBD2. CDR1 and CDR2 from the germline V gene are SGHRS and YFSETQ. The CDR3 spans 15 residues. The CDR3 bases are TGCGCCAGCAGCTTACTAGCGGGGAGCACAGATACGCATTATTTT. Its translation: CASSLLAGSTDTHYF.

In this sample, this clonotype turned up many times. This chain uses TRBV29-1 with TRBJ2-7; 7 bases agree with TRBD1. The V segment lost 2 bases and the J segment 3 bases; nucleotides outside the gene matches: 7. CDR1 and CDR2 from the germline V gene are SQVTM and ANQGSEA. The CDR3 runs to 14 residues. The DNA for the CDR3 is TGCAGCGTTGAATCGGCCAGGGGGAGCTACGAGCAGTACTTC. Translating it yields CSVESARGSYEQYF.

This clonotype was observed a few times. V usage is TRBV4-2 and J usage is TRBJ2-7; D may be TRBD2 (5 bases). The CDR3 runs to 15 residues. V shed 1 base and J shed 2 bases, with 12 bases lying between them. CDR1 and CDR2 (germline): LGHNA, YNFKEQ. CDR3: CASSQGAAEPYEQYF. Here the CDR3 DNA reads TGTGCCAGCAGCCAAGGGGCAGCGGAGCCCTACGAGCAGTACTTC.

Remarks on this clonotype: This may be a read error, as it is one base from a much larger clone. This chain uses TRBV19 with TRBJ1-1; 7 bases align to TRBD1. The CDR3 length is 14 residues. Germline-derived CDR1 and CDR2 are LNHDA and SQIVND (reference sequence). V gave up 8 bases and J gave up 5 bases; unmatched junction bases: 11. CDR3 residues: CASRYDRVGTEAFF. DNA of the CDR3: TGTGCCAGTCGCTATGACAGGGTGGGAACTGAAGCTTTCTTT.

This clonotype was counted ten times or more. For the CDR3, the DNA is TGTGCCAGCTCACCAACCGGGAGACAATATGGCTACACCTTC. Translated, it gives CASSPTGRQYGYTF. J is TRBJ1-2 and V is TRBV18; D is unclear. The V gene's germline CDR1 is KGHSH and CDR2 LQKENI. The CDR3 contains 14 residues. The germline V and J ends were trimmed by 2 bases and 5 bases, with 12 bases remaining between them.

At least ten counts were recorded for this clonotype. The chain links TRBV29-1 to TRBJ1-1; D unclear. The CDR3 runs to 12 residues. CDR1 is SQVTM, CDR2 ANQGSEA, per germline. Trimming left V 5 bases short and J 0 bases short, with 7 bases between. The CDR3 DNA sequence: TGCAGCGTTAGGTCCGTGAACACTGAAGCTTTCTTT. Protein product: CSVRSVNTEAFF.

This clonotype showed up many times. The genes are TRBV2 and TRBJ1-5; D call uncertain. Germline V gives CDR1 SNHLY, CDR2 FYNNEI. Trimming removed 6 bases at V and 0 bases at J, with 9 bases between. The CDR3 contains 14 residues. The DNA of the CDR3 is TGTGCCAGCAGGGCACAGATTAGCAATCAGCCCCAGCATTTT. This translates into CASRAQISNQPQHF.

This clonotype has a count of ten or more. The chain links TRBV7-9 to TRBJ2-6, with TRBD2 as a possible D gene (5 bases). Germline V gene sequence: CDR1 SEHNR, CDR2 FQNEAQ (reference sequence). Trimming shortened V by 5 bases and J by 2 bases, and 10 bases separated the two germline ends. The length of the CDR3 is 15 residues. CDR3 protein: CASSQTGTGANVLTF. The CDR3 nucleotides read TGTGCCAGCAGCCAAACGGGGACTGGGGCCAACGTCCTGACTTTC. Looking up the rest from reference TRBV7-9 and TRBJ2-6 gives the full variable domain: DTGVSQNPRHKITKRGQNVTFRCDPISEHNRLYWYRQTLGQGPEFLTYFQNEAQLEKSRLLSDRFSAERPKGSFSTLEIQRTEQGDSAMYLCASSQTGTGANVLTFGAGSRLTVL.

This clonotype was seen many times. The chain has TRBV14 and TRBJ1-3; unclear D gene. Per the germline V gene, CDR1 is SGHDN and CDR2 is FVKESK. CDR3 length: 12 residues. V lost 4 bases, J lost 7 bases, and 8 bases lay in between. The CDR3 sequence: CASSLLGNTIYF. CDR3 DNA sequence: TGTGCCAGCAGCCTTCTGGGGAACACCATATATTTT.

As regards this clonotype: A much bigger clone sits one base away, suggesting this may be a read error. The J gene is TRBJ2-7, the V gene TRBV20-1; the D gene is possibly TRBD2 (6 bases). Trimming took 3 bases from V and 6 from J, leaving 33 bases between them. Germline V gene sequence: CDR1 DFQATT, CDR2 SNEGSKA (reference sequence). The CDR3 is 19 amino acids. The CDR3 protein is CSASHLRISGIRLLTEQYF. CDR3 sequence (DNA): TGCAGTGCTAGTCATCTGAGGATTAGCGGTATCCGCCTTCTGACCGAGCAGTACTTC.

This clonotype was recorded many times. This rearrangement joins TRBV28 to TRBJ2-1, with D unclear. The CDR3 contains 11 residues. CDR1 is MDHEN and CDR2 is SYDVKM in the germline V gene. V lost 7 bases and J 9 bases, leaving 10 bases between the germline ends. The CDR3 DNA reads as TGTGCCAGCAATGGGGATGGTGAGCAGTTCTTC. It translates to CASNGDGEQFF.